The 8 T cell receptor beta chains listed next were all sequenced from one sample in a study of post-analysis software for immune sequencing data. These TCRs' antigens remain unknown. Study conclusions and caveats: When patients were compared with controls, four to six TRBV segments were more frequent, TRBV5-6, TRBV5-1 and TRBV20-1 among them.

Unique molecular identifiers were carried by the TCR beta cDNA libraries. TCRdb re-called the PCR reads through MiXCR, storing one row per CDR3 protein. Among roughly 870,000 distinct CDR3 sequences listed, approximately 53% were seen once. Sequencing used blood. The receptors derive from a girl aged 10 to 17 with multiple sclerosis.

This clonotype was detected a few times. This chain connects TRBV28 to TRBJ2-4, with a possible D match to TRBD1 (6 bases). Trimming removed 5 bases at V and 0 bases at J, with 14 bases between. The CDR3 has 16 amino acids. Per germline, CDR1 MDHEN and CDR2 SYDVKM. The DNA for the CDR3 is TGTGCCAGCAGTGCCAGGGGAAACGTAGCCAAAAACATTCAGTACTTC. Its translation is CASSARGNVAKNIQYF.

The table lists this clonotype with a few counts. The chain has TRBV7-2 and TRBJ2-1; TRBD2 matches 15 bases. This CDR3 is built from 16 residues. After removal of 4 bases from V and 7 bases from J, the junction contained 5 bases not matched to a gene. Per the germline V gene, CDR1 is SGHTA and CDR2 is FQGNSA. The CDR3 bases are TGTGCCAGCAGCTGGACTAGCGGGAGGGCCGGAAATGAGCAGTTCTTC. Its translation is CASSWTSGRAGNEQFF. Full variable domain (outside the CDR3, taken from reference TRBV7-2 and TRBJ2-1): GAGVSQSPSNKVTEKGKDVELRCDPISGHTALYWYRQSLGQGLEFLIYFQGNSAPDKSGLPSDRFSAERTGGSVSTLTIQRTQQEDSAVYLCASSWTSGRAGNEQFFGPGTRLTVL.

This clonotype is a singleton in its sample. The chain employs TRBV14 and TRBJ2-5; no reliable D call. V was cut by 0 bases and J by 1 base, with 9 bases left in between. CDR3 length: 15 amino acids. The germline gives CDR1 SGHDN, CDR2 FVKESK. The DNA for the CDR3 is TGTGCCAGCAGCCAAGATCTGGCCAGCCAAGAGACCCAGTACTTC. Translated: CASSQDLASQETQYF.

This clonotype has more than one count but fewer than ten. V and J are TRBV29-1 and TRBJ1-1; D is ambiguous. From germline, CDR1 is SQVTM and CDR2 ANQGSEA. The CDR3 runs to 12 residues. V lost 5 bases to trimming and J lost 2 bases, with 9 bases between them. Here the CDR3 reads CSVRSGNTEAFF. The CDR3 region has the DNA TGCAGCGTTAGGTCGGGTAACACTGAAGCTTTCTTT.

The rearrangement joins TRBV3-1 to TRBJ1-2, with TRBD1 matching 7 bases. The CDR3 length is 14 residues. The J segment lost 8 bases and the V segment lost 1 base, leaving 7 bases of the junction unmatched. Germline values: CDR1 LGHDT, CDR2 YNNKEL (reference sequence). The CDR3 DNA sequence: TGTGCCAGCAGCCAAGTCCAGGGGGGTAGCGGCTACACCTTC. Translating gives CASSQVQGGSGYTF.

This clonotype turned up a few times. The V call is TRBV5-1, the J call TRBJ2-5; 10 positions match TRBD1. The germline V gene has CDR1 SGHRS and CDR2 YFSETQ. The CDR3 spans 16 residues. Unmatched junction bases numbered 6, after V lost 1 base and J lost 3 bases. CDR3 sequence reads: CASSLRDRGREETQYF. CDR3 nucleotides: TGCGCCAGCAGCTTGAGGGACAGGGGTCGGGAAGAGACCCAGTACTTC.

The chain recombines TRBV5-1 with TRBJ2-3; D is unclear. The CDR3 has 15 amino acids. The germline V gene encodes CDR1 SGHRS and CDR2 YFSETQ. Trimming took off 2 bases at V and 2 bases at J, with 12 bases between the two ends. This CDR3 reads CASSLGQAHTDTQYF. The CDR3 DNA reads as TGCGCCAGCAGCTTAGGTCAGGCCCACACAGATACGCAGTATTTT.

This clonotype has only a few counts. J is TRBJ2-7 and V is TRBV12-3 or TRBV12-4; TRBD2 might be the D (5 bases). The CDR3 loop spans 14 amino acids. Trimming left V 5 bases short and J 3 bases short, with 14 bases between. The DNA of the CDR3 is TGTGCCAGCAGTCGAACCCGGGATTTCTACGAGCAGTACTTC. Translation: CASSRTRDFYEQYF.